This TCR beta chain was sequenced during a study of shared clonotypes between healthy human individuals. On this clone: Its antigen is still unknown.

General study points: Sharing across a few donors was seen in 4% to 6.5% of naive CD4 clonotypes. Non-shared clonotypes had lower generation probabilities than clonotypes shared by all four sorted-subset donors.

Replicate PCRs from sorted subsets contained 200 ng DNA, which is some 29,000 T cell genomes. The protocol was immunoSEQ multiplex PCR, while the TCRdb copy is restricted to in-frame clones and leaves out a portion. The sample has more than 2,000,000 clones, approximately 93% seen once. The material sequenced was naive CD4+ T cells from PBMCs. Subset meaning: CD45RA+ positively selected. The TCR was taken from a man aged 18 to 29 in good health. Some clones in this sample may be carry-over from other donors' samples.

The CDR3: CAWRQEFSYEQYF. CDR3 nucleotides: TGTGCCTGGAGACAGGAGTTCTCCTACGAGCAGTACTTC. The chain links TRBV30 to TRBJ2-7; D may be TRBD1 (5 bases). The CDR3 loop spans 13 amino acids. Germline CDR1 GTSNPN, CDR2 SVGIG (reference sequence). The germline V and J ends were trimmed by 3 bases and 0 bases, with 9 bases remaining between them.